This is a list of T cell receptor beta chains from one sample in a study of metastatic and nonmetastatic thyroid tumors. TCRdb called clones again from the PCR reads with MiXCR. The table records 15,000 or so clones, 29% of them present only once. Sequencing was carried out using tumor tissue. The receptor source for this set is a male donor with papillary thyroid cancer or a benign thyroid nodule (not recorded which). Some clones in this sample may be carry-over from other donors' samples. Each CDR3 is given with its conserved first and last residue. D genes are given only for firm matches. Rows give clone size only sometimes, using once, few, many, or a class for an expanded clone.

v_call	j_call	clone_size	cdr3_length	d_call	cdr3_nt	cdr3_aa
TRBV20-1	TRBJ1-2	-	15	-	TGCAGTGCCCCTGGGGGTCCGCGACAGAACTATGGCTACACCTTC	CSAPGGPRQNYGYTF
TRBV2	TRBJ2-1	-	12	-	TGTGCCAGCAGTGAGGCAGACAATGAGCAGTTCTTC	CASSEADNEQFF
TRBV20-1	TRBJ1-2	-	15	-	TGTAGTGCTGAAGACCGGGCCACACTGGGGTATGGTTACACCTTC	CSAEDRATLGYGYTF
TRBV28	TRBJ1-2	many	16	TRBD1	TGTGCCAGCAGTCCACCCGGGACAGGGGCCCTATATGGCTACACCTTC	CASSPPGTGALYGYTF
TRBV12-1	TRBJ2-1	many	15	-	TGTGCCAGCAGCTTTATGCCGGGAACTTACAATGAGCAGTTCTTC	CASSFMPGTYNEQFF
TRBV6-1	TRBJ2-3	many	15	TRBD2	TGTGCCAGCAGCCAGAAGCGGGGTTACACAGATACGCAGTATTTT	CASSQKRGYTDTQYF
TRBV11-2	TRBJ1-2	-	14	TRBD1	TGTGCCAGCAGCTTGGACAGGGGGCGATATGGCTACACCTTC	CASSLDRGRYGYTF
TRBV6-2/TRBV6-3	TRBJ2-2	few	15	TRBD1	TGTGCCAGCAGACGGGACAGGGGGCAAACCGGGGAGCTGTTTTTT	CASRRDRGQTGELFF
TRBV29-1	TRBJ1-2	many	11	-	TGCAGCGTTGCACAGGGAAGATTATACACCTTC	CSVAQGRLYTF
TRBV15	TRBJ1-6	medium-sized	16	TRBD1	TGTGCCACCAGCAGAGATGTAGGGGCAGGGGGGTCACCCCTCCACTTT	CATSRDVGAGGSPLHF
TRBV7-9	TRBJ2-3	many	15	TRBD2	TGTGCCAGCAGCTTAATGGGGGCGGGAGGAGATACGCAGTATTTT	CASSLMGAGGDTQYF
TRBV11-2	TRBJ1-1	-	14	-	TGTGCCAGCAGCTTTGGGCCCGGGCAGTCTGAAGCTTTCTTT	CASSFGPGQSEAFF
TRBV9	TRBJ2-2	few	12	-	TGTGCCAGCAGCCAGCACACCGGGGAGCTGTTTTTT	CASSQHTGELFF
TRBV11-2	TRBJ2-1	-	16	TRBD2	TGTGCCAGCAGCTCAGGGGCGGGACTAGGGAGGAGTGAGCAGTTCTTC	CASSSGAGLGRSEQFF
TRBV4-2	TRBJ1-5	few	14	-	TGTGCCAGCAGCGACCGGGACAGCAATCAGCCCCAGCATTTT	CASSDRDSNQPQHF
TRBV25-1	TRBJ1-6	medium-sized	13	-	TGTGCCAGCAGACAGGATTTTAATTCACCCCTCCACTTT	CASRQDFNSPLHF
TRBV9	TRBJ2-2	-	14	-	TGTGCCAGCAGCTTCCGGACCCAAGATGGGGAGCTGTTTTTT	CASSFRTQDGELFF
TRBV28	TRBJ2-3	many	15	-	TGTGCCAGCAGTTTCCCCCCAGCTAGCACAGATACGCAGTATTTT	CASSFPPASTDTQYF
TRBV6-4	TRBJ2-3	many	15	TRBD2	TGTGCCAGCAGTGAAATAGCGGGAGGCACAGATACGCAGTATTTT	CASSEIAGGTDTQYF
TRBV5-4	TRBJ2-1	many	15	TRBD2	TGTGCCAGCAGCATACCTAGCGGGAGGGATCATGAGCAGTTCTTC	CASSIPSGRDHEQFF
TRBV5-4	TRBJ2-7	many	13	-	TGTGCCAGCAGCTTGGTACAGGAGGGCGAGCAGTACTTC	CASSLVQEGEQYF
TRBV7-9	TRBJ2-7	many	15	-	TGTGCCAGCAGCCACCGACAGGTGAACCCCTACGAGCAGTACTTC	CASSHRQVNPYEQYF
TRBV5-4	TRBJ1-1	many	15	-	TGTGCCAGCAGCTATGTACAGGGACTGAACACTGAAGCTTTCTTT	CASSYVQGLNTEAFF
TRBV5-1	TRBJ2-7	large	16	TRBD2	TGCGCCAGCAGCTTTATCCTAGCGGGGGGAGTCCACGAGCAGTACTTC	CASSFILAGGVHEQYF
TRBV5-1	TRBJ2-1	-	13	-	TGCGCCAGCAGCCCAGACACATACAATGAGCAGTTCTTC	CASSPDTYNEQFF
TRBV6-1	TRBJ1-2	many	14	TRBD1	TGTGCCAGCAGTTTTCAGACAGGGGGCGATGGCTACACCTTC	CASSFQTGGDGYTF
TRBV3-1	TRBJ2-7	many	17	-	TGTGCCAGCATCGACTCATGGGGGCTAGCGATTGACTACGAGCAGTACTTC	CASIDSWGLAIDYEQYF
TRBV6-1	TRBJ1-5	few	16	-	TGTGCCAGCAGTGAAAACCGGGGAGTGGGCAATCACCCCCAGCATTTT	CASSENRGVGNHPQHF
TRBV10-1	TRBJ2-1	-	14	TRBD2	TGCGCCAGCAGTACTAGCGGGAGCGGGAATGAGCAGTTCTTC	CASSTSGSGNEQFF
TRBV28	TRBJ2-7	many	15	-	TGTGCCAGCAGTTTGAGTATCCCCCTTCGTGAGGCGCAGTACTTC	CASSLSIPLREAQYF
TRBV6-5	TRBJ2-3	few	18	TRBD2	TGTGCCAGCAGTTACGGGGGGACTAGCGGCCCAAGCACAGATACGCAGTATTTT	CASSYGGTSGPSTDTQYF
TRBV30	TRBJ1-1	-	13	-	TGTGCCTGGAGAACCGGGGAGAACACTGAAGCTTTCTTT	CAWRTGENTEAFF
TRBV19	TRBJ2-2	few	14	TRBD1	TGTGCCAGTAGCCAAGGGGGCAAGGCCGGGGAGCTGTTTTTT	CASSQGGKAGELFF
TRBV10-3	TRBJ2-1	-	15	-	TGTGCCAGTCGCAGGGGAGGGAGCTCCTACAATGAGCAGTTCTTC	CASRRGGSSYNEQFF
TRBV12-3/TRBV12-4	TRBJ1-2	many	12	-	TGTGCCAGCAACCCGTCCGGGCGCGGCTACACCTTC	CASNPSGRGYTF
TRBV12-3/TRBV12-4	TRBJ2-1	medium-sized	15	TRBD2	TGTGCCAGCAGTTCCGGAGGACTAGCGGGGAATGAGCAGTTCTTC	CASSSGGLAGNEQFF
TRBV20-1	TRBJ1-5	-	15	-	TGCAGTGCAGTGAAGGAAACAGGGACATTGAAGCCCCAGCATTTT	CSAVKETGTLKPQHF
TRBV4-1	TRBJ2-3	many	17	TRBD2	TGCGCCAGCAGCCAAGAACGACTAGCGGGAGCCACAGATACGCAGTATTTT	CASSQERLAGATDTQYF
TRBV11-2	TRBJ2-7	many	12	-	TGTGCCAGCAGCTTCAGTCTCTACGAGCAGTACTTC	CASSFSLYEQYF
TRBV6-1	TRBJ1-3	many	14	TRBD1	TGTGCCAGCAGACAGGGGATATCTGGAAACACCATATATTTT	CASRQGISGNTIYF
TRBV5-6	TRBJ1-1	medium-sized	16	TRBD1	TGTGCCAGCAGCAACGTGGACAGGGCGTGGGTCGTTGAAGCTTTCTTT	CASSNVDRAWVVEAFF
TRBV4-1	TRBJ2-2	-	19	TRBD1	TGCGCCAGCAGCCAAGGGATTTTGCGACAGGGGAAGAACACCGGGGAGCTGTTTTTT	CASSQGILRQGKNTGELFF
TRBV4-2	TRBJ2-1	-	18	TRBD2	TGTGCCAGCAGCCAATTAAAGGCCGGGACTAGCGGGAGGAATGCGCAGTTCTTT	CASSQLKAGTSGRNAQFF
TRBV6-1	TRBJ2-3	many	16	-	TGTGCCAGCAGGGCCCGCGGGGGCCCTGTTACAGATACGCAGTATTTT	CASRARGGPVTDTQYF
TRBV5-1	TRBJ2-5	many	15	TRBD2	TGCGCCAGCAAAGGACTAGCGGGGATCCAAGAGACCCAGTACTTC	CASKGLAGIQETQYF
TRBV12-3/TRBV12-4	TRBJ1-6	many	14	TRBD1	TGTGCCAGCAGGACAGGGGGAGGTCCTTCACCCCTCCACTTT	CASRTGGGPSPLHF
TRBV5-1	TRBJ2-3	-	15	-	TGCGCCATCAGCCAGGGACTTGGGGTAGGAGATATGCAGTATTTT	CAISQGLGVGDMQYF
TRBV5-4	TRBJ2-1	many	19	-	TGTGCCAGCAGCTTGGCCCCCTGGACCCTTATTAGCTCCTACAATGAGCAGTTCTTC	CASSLAPWTLISSYNEQFF
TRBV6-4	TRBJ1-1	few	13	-	TGTGCCAGCAGCATGACAGGGAACACTGAAGCTTTCTTT	CASSMTGNTEAFF
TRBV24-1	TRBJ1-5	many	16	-	TGTGCCACCAGTGATTCCTCGTTCAGTAGCAATCAGCCCCAGCATTTT	CATSDSSFSSNQPQHF
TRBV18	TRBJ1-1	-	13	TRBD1	TGTGCCAGCTGGCAGGGGGGGAGCGCTGAAGCTTTCTTT	CASWQGGSAEAFF
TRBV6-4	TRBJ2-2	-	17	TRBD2	TGTGCCAGCACGAGACTAGCGGGGGGGCCGGTAGCCGGGGAGCTGTTTTTC	CASTRLAGGPVAGELFF
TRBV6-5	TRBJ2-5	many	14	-	TGTGCCAGCAGTTACAGGTCAGAGCAAGAGACCCAGTACTTC	CASSYRSEQETQYF
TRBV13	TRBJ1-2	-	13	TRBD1	TGTGCCAGCAGCCGAGCGACAGGGAGTGGCCACACCTTC	CASSRATGSGHTF
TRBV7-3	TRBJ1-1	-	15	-	TGTGCCAGCAGCCCCATGGGGGCCATGAACACTGAAGCTTTCTTT	CASSPMGAMNTEAFF